This TCR beta chain derives from a study of vaccination and CD4 T cells after COVID-19. Background on the study: Median draw time for post-COVID samples was roughly 96 days post-diagnosis (range 35 to 161). At a median 72 days (range 14 to 241) after dose two, post-vaccine samples were obtained. Stimulation used overlapping spike peptides from SARS-CoV-2, HCoV-NL63, HCoV-OC43 and HCoV-229E.

The study sequenced cultured CD4+ T cell DNA using the Oncomine TCR Beta short-read assay. MiXCR, run by TCRdb on the PCR reads, gives a single entry per CDR3 protein. The repertoire holds under 20,000 distinct CDR3 sequences, with about 80% as singletons. As to treatment: approximately 9-day PBMC culture with coronavirus spike peptide pools or control peptides (ViraFEST assay). Of note for this clonotype: Its matching antigen is unknown.

V shed 6 bases and J shed 4 bases, with 19 bases lying between them. The CDR3 extends over 17 amino acids. The specimen was CD4+ T cells from blood, cultured in vitro, collected after SARS-CoV-2 vaccination. The source of this sequence is a human donor who received a COVID-19 vaccine. The gene calls are TRBV12-3 or TRBV12-4 and TRBJ1-6; D not resolved. CDR3: CASSPYIGRLYNSPLHF. DNA of the CDR3: TGTGCCAGCAGCCCTTATATCGGACGGCTGTATAATTCACCCCTCCACTTT.